The 24 T cell receptor beta chains in this list originate from one sample, sequenced in a study of T-cell reconstitution after alpha-beta-depleted transplantation in children. Using unique molecular identifiers, the investigators prepared the TCRbeta library. TCRdb reprocessed the PCR reads via MiXCR and lists one record per CDR3 protein. The repertoire holds around 450,000 distinct CDR3 sequences, with 10% as singletons. Material: PBMCs, obtained before TCRalphabeta/CD19-depleted stem cell transplant. All receptors derive from a child aged 2 to 9 with inherited bone marrow failure, due to receive a stem cell transplant.

The chain combines TRBV3-1 with TRBJ2-1; D is perhaps TRBD2 (6 bases). Trimming cost V 4 bases and J 2 bases, with 15 bases left between them. Germline assignment: CDR1 LGHDT and CDR2 YNNKEL (reference sequence). This CDR3 comprises 16 residues. CDR3 DNA sequence: TGTGCCAGCAGCCCCCGACCCCGCGGGGCCTACAATGAGCAGTTCTTC. This sequence encodes CASSPRPRGAYNEQFF.

This clonotype showed up many times. The rearrangement uses TRBV6-5 and TRBJ2-1, with D possibly matching TRBD1 (5 bases). V was cut by 6 bases and J by 7 bases, with 10 bases left in between. The CDR3 runs to 12 residues. CDR1 is MNHEY, CDR2 SVGAGI, per germline. This CDR3 is CASRTAGNEQFF. CDR3 sequence (DNA): TGTGCCAGCAGAACCGCAGGGAATGAGCAGTTCTTC.

Here the CDR3 reads CATSGRLINTGELFF. CDR3 nucleotide sequence: TGTGCCACCAGCGGACGCCTGATCAACACCGGGGAGCTGTTTTTT. The chain is built from TRBV15 and TRBJ2-2; D ambiguous. This CDR3 comprises 15 residues. Germline V gene data show CDR1 as LNHNV and CDR2 as YYDKDF (reference sequence). V was clipped by 5 bases and J by 2 bases, with 12 bases between them.

This clonotype was recorded at least ten times. The rearrangement uses TRBV27 and TRBJ2-2; D may be TRBD2 (5 bases). This CDR3 contains 14 residues. Deletions cut 6 bases from V and 0 bases from J, with 8 bases between. Germline values: CDR1 MNHEY, CDR2 SMNVEV (reference sequence). CDR3 bases: TGTGCCAGCAGGGGTAGCGCGAACACCGGGGAGCTGTTTTTT. It yields the protein CASRGSANTGELFF.

This clonotype was detected ten times or more. V usage is TRBV10-3 and J usage is TRBJ2-7; possible D gene TRBD2, 7 bases. Between the trimmed V and J ends, which lost 0 bases and 0 bases, there was a span of 15 bases. Germline-derived CDR1 and CDR2 are ENHRY and SYGVKD. CDR3 length: 17 residues. Here the CDR3 reads CAISESSRAGASYEQYF. Here the CDR3 DNA reads TGTGCCATCAGTGAGTCGAGTAGGGCGGGGGCCTCCTACGAGCAGTACTTC.

This clonotype was observed many times. The DNA of the CDR3 is TGTGCCAGCAGCTTAGGCGGGGGGAACTACGAGCAGTACTTC. Translation: CASSLGGGNYEQYF. This chain connects TRBV7-2 to TRBJ2-7; the match to TRBD2 covers 8 bases. In germline, CDR1 is SGHTA, CDR2 FQGNSA. The J segment lost 3 bases and the V segment lost 1 base, leaving 2 bases of the junction unmatched. This CDR3 is built from 14 residues.

This clonotype was found a few times. The V call is TRBV25-1, the J call TRBJ2-6; 8 bases line up with TRBD1. CDR1 and CDR2 from the germline V gene are MGHDK and SYGVNS. With 3 bases clipped from V and 0 bases from J, the junction kept 4 bases outside the gene matches. The CDR3 consists of 17 residues. Written as DNA, the CDR3 is TGTGCCAGCAGTGACAAGACAGGGGACTCTGGGGCCAACGTCCTGACTTTC. Amino acids: CASSDKTGDSGANVLTF. The full variable domain, in which reference TRBV25-1 and TRBJ2-6 provide the parts outside the CDR3, is EADIYQTPRYLVIGTGKKITLECSQTMGHDKMYWYQQDPGMELHLIHYSYGVNSTEKGDLSSESTVSRIRTEHFPLTLESARPSHTSQYLCASSDKTGDSGANVLTFGAGSRLTVL.

There are many counts of this clonotype. The V gene is TRBV4-3, the J gene TRBJ2-7; TRBD2 is a possible D gene (6 bases). CDR1 is LGHNA and CDR2 is YSLEER in the germline V gene. CDR3 length: 16 amino acids. Trimming cost V 0 bases and J 4 bases, with 16 bases left between them. This chain's CDR3 is CASSQDRRRVFYEQYF. The CDR3 nucleotides are TGCGCCAGCAGCCAAGATAGGAGGAGGGTTTTTTACGAGCAGTACTTC.

This CDR3 reads CCPSDGTAWVMNTEAFF. For the CDR3, the DNA is TGCTGTCCGTCAGACGGGACAGCCTGGGTGATGAACACTGAAGCTTTCTTT. The rearrangement joins TRBV20-1 to TRBJ1-1, with 7 bases fitting TRBD1. The CDR3 has 17 amino acids. Germline-derived CDR1 and CDR2 are DFQATT and SNEGSKA (reference sequence).

This clonotype has only a few counts. The V gene is TRBV6-5, the J gene TRBJ2-7, with D possibly matching TRBD2 (5 bases). With 3 bases removed from V and 7 bases from J, the gap between germline ends came to 13 bases. Germline CDR1 is MNHEY and CDR2 is SVGAGI. This CDR3 region has 13 residues. CDR3 sequence (DNA): TGTGCCAGCAGTTATCGGGGTCCGTGGGAGCAGTACTTC. As protein: CASSYRGPWEQYF.

This clonotype was seen many times. The rearrangement joins TRBV27 to TRBJ2-3; 8 positions agree with TRBD1. CDR3 length equals 14 residues. From germline, CDR1 is MNHEY and CDR2 SMNVEV (reference sequence). The V gene end was trimmed by 8 bases and the J gene end by 4 bases; junction bases not matched to a gene: 8. CDR3 nucleotides: TGTGCCAGCTCCGACAGGGGTCGCGCAGATACGCAGTATTTT. Translated, it gives CASSDRGRADTQYF.

This clonotype was detected ten times or more. The rearrangement joins TRBV20-1 to TRBJ2-5, with D possibly called TRBD1 or TRBD2 (5 bases each). CDR1 DFQATT and CDR2 SNEGSKA come from the germline V gene (reference sequence). Trimming took off 3 bases at V and 4 bases at J, with 15 bases between the two ends. The CDR3 contains 14 residues. DNA of the CDR3: TGCAGTGCTAGCGGCCTAAGAGGGGCAGAGACCCAGTACTTC. Amino acids: CSASGLRGAETQYF.

This clonotype was observed many times. The V gene is TRBV20-1, the J gene TRBJ2-2; D perhaps matches TRBD1 (6 bases). Trimming cost V 6 bases and J 5 bases, with 10 bases left between them. The CDR3 covers 12 residues. Germline V lookup: CDR1 DFQATT, CDR2 SNEGSKA (reference sequence). The CDR3 region is CSAGQPTGELFF. The CDR3 DNA follows: TGCAGTGCAGGACAGCCAACCGGGGAGCTGTTTTTT.

This clonotype has more than one count but fewer than ten. The chain carries TRBV5-1 and TRBJ1-2; D is unclear. This CDR3 contains 16 residues. The V and J ends lost 0 bases and 3 bases respectively, with 15 bases between them. Germline values: CDR1 SGHRS, CDR2 YFSETQ. CDR3 region: CASSLGRGVRDYGYTF. The CDR3 coding sequence is TGCGCCAGCAGCTTGGGCCGCGGGGTACGAGACTATGGCTACACCTTC.

This clonotype has a count of ten or more. This chain connects TRBV5-1 to TRBJ2-1, with D possibly TRBD1 on 5 matching bases. Trimming shortened V by 0 bases and J by 8 bases, and 9 bases separated the two germline ends. Germline CDR1 SGHRS, CDR2 YFSETQ. The CDR3 sequence is 13 residues long. The CDR3, as DNA: TGCGCCAGCAGCTTGGCCGTAGGGGATGAGCAGTTCTTC. This codes for CASSLAVGDEQFF.

The chain carries TRBV12-3 or TRBV12-4 and TRBJ2-7; TRBD2 aligns across 10 bases. This CDR3 is built from 15 residues. V lost 4 bases and J lost 3; bases outside the gene matches: 6. CDR3 in amino acids: CASSYWPSGSYEQYF. The CDR3 DNA reads TGTGCCAGCAGTTATTGGCCTAGCGGGAGCTACGAGCAGTACTTC.

The table lists this clonotype with many counts. Written as DNA, the CDR3 is TGTGCCAGCAGGTTGGGGCAGGGAAGTCAGCCCCAGCATTTT. This gives the protein CASRLGQGSQPQHF. This chain links TRBV2 with TRBJ1-5; tentatively, D is TRBD1 (5 bases). CDR3 size: 14 residues. V lost 6 bases and J 6 bases, leaving 15 bases between the germline ends. The germline gives CDR1 SNHLY, CDR2 FYNNEI.

This clonotype showed up many times. The rearrangement links TRBV7-2 to TRBJ2-2; D call uncertain. The CDR3 loop spans 15 amino acids. Trimming cost V 7 bases and J 3 bases, with 15 bases left between them. Germline loops: CDR1 SGHTA, CDR2 FQGNSA. The CDR3 loop reads CASIQGLTHTGELFF. The CDR3 DNA follows: TGTGCCAGCATCCAAGGGTTAACTCACACCGGGGAGCTGTTTTTT.

In this sample, this clonotype turned up many times. The chain is built from TRBV5-1 and TRBJ2-2; TRBD2 is a possible D gene (5 bases). The germline V and J ends were trimmed by 1 base and 3 bases, with 10 bases remaining between them. The germline CDR1 and CDR2 sequences are SGHRS and YFSETQ. This CDR3 comprises 15 residues. This CDR3 reads CASSLSSAYTGELFF. CDR3 nucleotides: TGCGCCAGCAGCTTGAGTAGCGCCTACACCGGGGAGCTGTTTTTT.

This clonotype was counted ten times or more. This rearrangement joins TRBV7-9 to TRBJ1-2, with D perhaps matching TRBD1 (5 bases). Germline V lookup: CDR1 SEHNR, CDR2 FQNEAQ (reference sequence). CDR3 size: 14 residues. V lost 4 bases and J lost 3, with 12 bases in between. In DNA form, the CDR3 reads TGTGCCAGCAGCTCCTTGACAGCCTACTATGGCTACACCTTC. This encodes CASSSLTAYYGYTF.

This clonotype has a count of ten or more. The CDR3 here is CASSTNRDNPNYGYTF. The DNA of the CDR3 is TGCGCCAGCAGTACGAACCGGGACAACCCTAACTATGGCTACACCTTC. V usage is TRBV5-1 and J usage is TRBJ1-2, with a tentative D call TRBD1 (6 bases). Germline V gene sequence: CDR1 SGHRS, CDR2 YFSETQ. This CDR3 has 16 amino acids. The ends were cut back, 5 bases at V and 0 bases at J, with 17 bases in the middle.

Note on this clonotype: One end of the junction fails to match germline, which may point to a read error. CDR3 sequence: CASRVVASGVNEQFF. DNA of the CDR3: TGTGCCAGCAGGGTAGTGGCTAGCGGGGTCAATGAGCAGTTCTTC. The chain couples TRBV9 to TRBJ2-1, with 9 bases fitting TRBD2. CDR3 length equals 15 residues. From germline, CDR1 is SGDLS and CDR2 YYNGEE.

This clonotype was observed many times. The genes are TRBV28 and TRBJ2-7; D is ambiguous. CDR3 length: 12 amino acids. The V gene lost 7 bases and the J gene lost 4 bases, with 11 bases spanning the gap. Germline-derived CDR1 and CDR2 are MDHEN and SYDVKM. The CDR3: CASKETGYEQYF. In DNA form, the CDR3 reads TGTGCCAGCAAGGAGACGGGTTACGAGCAGTACTTC.

The chain employs TRBV5-1 and TRBJ2-7; D uncertain. CDR1 is SGHRS and CDR2 is YFSETQ in the germline V gene. CDR3 length: 14 amino acids. Trimming took 1 base from V and 2 from J, leaving 10 bases between them. The CDR3 loop reads CASSLMTSAYEQYF. DNA of the CDR3: TGCGCCAGCAGCTTGATGACTTCCGCCTACGAGCAGTACTTC.